The rows below give T cell receptor beta chains drawn from one sample of a study of brain T cells in children with intractable seizures. Data came from immunoSEQ multiplex PCR; TCRdb stores just in-frame clones and leaves some out. The sample has 300,000 to 400,000 clones; more than 85% are singletons. The specimen was peripheral blood, collected less than 6 months after surgery. The receptors here all came from a boy under three years old with tuberous sclerosis and intractable seizures. Both conserved end residues are part of each CDR3. The D gene is left open where the match is weak. Rows give clone size only sometimes, using once, few, many, or a class for an expanded clone.

TRBJ1-1	.	once	TRBV29-1	CSFKSRGPAEAFF	TGCAGCTTTAAGAGTCGAGGGCCGGCTGAAGCTTTCTTT
TRBJ2-1	.	.	TRBV27	CASSLGRGPGGEQFF	TGTGCCAGCAGTCTTGGGCGGGGCCCCGGCGGTGAGCAGTTCTTC
TRBJ1-3	.	.	TRBV19	CASSIVPWQGNTIYF	TGTGCCAGTAGTATCGTCCCGTGGCAGGGCAACACCATATATTTT
TRBJ1-1	.	.	TRBV11-2	CASSLDLFGAGLFF	TGTGCCAGCAGCTTAGATCTCTTTGGTGCAGGGTTGTTCTTT
TRBJ1-4	.	.	TRBV7-9	CASSLDTGTHPEKLFF	TGTGCCAGCAGCTTAGATACCGGGACACACCCTGAAAAACTGTTTTTT
TRBJ2-2	.	.	TRBV24-1	CATSSGANTGELFF	TGTGCCACCTCTTCAGGGGCGAACACCGGGGAGCTGTTTTTT
TRBJ1-3	TRBD1	.	TRBV3-1/TRBV3-2	CASSPRTGAGNTIYF	TGTGCCAGCAGCCCAAGGACAGGGGCAGGAAACACCATATATTTT
TRBJ2-7	TRBD1	.	TRBV5-5	CASSPDPTGDYEQYF	TGTGCCAGCAGCCCTGATCCGACAGGGGACTACGAGCAGTACTTC
TRBJ1-1	.	.	TRBV27	CASSLSAGDLNTEAFF	TGTGCCAGCAGTTTATCAGCCGGGGACTTGAACACTGAAGCTTTCTTT
TRBJ2-1	TRBD2	.	TRBV9	CASSPRSGGTYNEQFF	TGTGCCAGCAGCCCACGTAGCGGGGGAACCTACAATGAGCAGTTCTTC
TRBJ1-6	.	.	TRBV5-1	CASSLQGSSYNSPLHF	TGCGCCAGCAGCTTGCAGGGGAGCTCCTATAATTCACCCCTCCACTTT
TRBJ2-5	.	.	TRBV5-6	CASSHMAQETQYF	TGTGCCAGCAGCCACATGGCCCAAGAGACCCAGTACTTC
TRBJ2-1	.	.	TRBV29-1	CSVEVRGNEQFF	TGCAGCGTTGAAGTACGGGGTAATGAGCAGTTCTTC
TRBJ2-7	.	.	TRBV30	CAWRDVGTAYEQYF	TGTGCCTGGAGGGACGTAGGGACCGCGTACGAGCAGTACTTC
TRBJ2-7	.	.	TRBV2	CASRSGPYEQYF	TGTGCCAGCAGGAGCGGACCCTACGAGCAGTACTTC
TRBJ1-6	.	.	TRBV7-8	CASSAGDHNSPLHF	TGTGCCAGCAGCGCAGGGGATCATAATTCACCCCTCCACTTT
TRBJ2-2	TRBD2	.	TRBV6-5	CASSNFIAGAGELFF	TGTGCCAGCAGCAATTTTATTGCGGGGGCCGGGGAGCTGTTTTTT
TRBJ1-2	.	.	TRBV7-2	CASSLGGYYGYTF	TGTGCCAGCAGCTTAGGGGGGTACTATGGCTACACCTTC
TRBJ1-1	TRBD1	.	TRBV19	CASSILKGQGADTEAFF	TGTGCCAGTAGTATCTTAAAGGGACAGGGGGCTGATACTGAAGCTTTCTTT
TRBJ1-5	.	.	TRBV2	CASSDVAATAYSNQPQHF	TGTGCCAGCAGTGATGTAGCGGCCACAGCTTATAGCAATCAGCCCCAGCATTTT
TRBJ2-1	.	.	TRBV24-1	CATSPGLGGNEQFF	TGTGCCACCAGTCCAGGGCTGGGTGGCAATGAGCAGTTCTTC
TRBJ1-6	.	.	TRBV3-1/TRBV3-2	CASSQANSPLHF	TGTGCCAGCAGCCAAGCAAATTCACCCCTCCACTTT
TRBJ1-2	TRBD1	.	TRBV6-5	CASSYADRLYGYTF	TGTGCCAGCAGTTACGCGGACAGGTTGTATGGCTACACCTTC
TRBJ2-1	.	.	TRBV27	CASSFYTVGYNEQFF	TGTGCCAGCAGTTTCTATACGGTTGGCTACAATGAGCAGTTCTTC
TRBJ1-2	.	.	TRBV9	CASSVDSASFYGYTF	TGTGCCAGCAGCGTAGATTCCGCCAGCTTCTATGGCTACACCTTC
TRBJ2-7	TRBD2	.	TRBV5-1	CASRMLTSGNSYEQYF	TGCGCCAGCAGGATGCTCACTAGCGGTAACTCCTACGAGCAGTACTTC
TRBJ2-7	.	once	TRBV11-2	CASSFTGSAYEQYF	TGTGCCAGCAGCTTCACAGGGTCGGCCTACGAGCAGTACTTC
TRBJ1-5	.	.	TRBV7-2	CASSLDPGGNQPQHF	TGTGCCAGCAGCTTAGATCCGGGGGGTAATCAGCCCCAGCATTTT
TRBJ1-5	.	.	TRBV7-9	CASSPSGGYGNQPQHF	TGTGCCAGCAGCCCATCCGGGGGGTACGGCAATCAGCCCCAGCATTTT
TRBJ1-6	TRBD1	.	TRBV28	CASKGAIVSYNSPLHF	TGTGCCAGCAAGGGGGCCATAGTCTCCTATAATTCACCCCTCCACTTT
TRBJ2-1	TRBD2	.	TRBV19	CASSWTSGSLEQFF	TGTGCCAGTAGTTGGACTAGCGGGAGTCTGGAGCAGTTCTTC
TRBJ2-2	TRBD1	.	TRBV7-3	CASSASTGGKGTGELFF	TGTGCCAGCAGCGCTAGCACAGGGGGCAAGGGCACCGGGGAGCTGTTTTTT
TRBJ2-7	.	.	TRBV27	CASSDLPGTDSYEQYF	TGTGCCAGCAGTGACCTCCCAGGGACCGACTCCTACGAGCAGTACTTC
TRBJ2-1	.	.	TRBV7-8	CASRGRGDYYNEQFF	TGTGCCAGCAGGGGGAGGGGGGACTACTACAATGAGCAGTTCTTC
TRBJ2-5	.	.	TRBV18	CASSTGETQYF	TGTGCCAGCTCCACAGGGGAGACCCAGTACTTC
TRBJ1-6	.	.	TRBV6-5	CATAGVPYNSPLHF	TGTGCCACAGCAGGGGTCCCCTATAATTCACCCCTCCACTTT
TRBJ1-1	TRBD1	.	TRBV29-1	CSVEGTGEAFF	TGCAGCGTTGAGGGGACAGGGGAAGCTTTCTTT
TRBJ1-5	TRBD1	.	TRBV7-8	CASSFRQGDNQPQHF	TGTGCCAGCAGCTTCAGACAGGGGGACAATCAGCCCCAGCATTTT
TRBJ2-1	.	.	TRBV28	CASSFREYNEQFF	TGTGCCAGCAGTTTTCGAGAATACAATGAGCAGTTCTTC
TRBJ2-7	TRBD2	once	TRBV13	CASSLSGGAPREQYF	TGTGCCAGCAGCTTAAGCGGGGGCGCCCCTAGGGAGCAGTACTTC
TRBJ1-1	TRBD1	.	TRBV3-1/TRBV3-2	CASSQEGTAGGVIRGNTEAFF	TGTGCCAGCAGCCAAGAAGGGACAGCCGGAGGGGTAATAAGAGGGAACACTGAAGCTTTCTTT
TRBJ2-7	.	.	TRBV7-9	CASSLASGALEQYF	TGTGCCAGCAGCTTAGCATCTGGGGCGCTCGAGCAGTACTTC
TRBJ1-1	.	.	TRBV10-3	CAISDTGIQAFF	TGTGCCATCAGTGATACCGGGATTCAAGCTTTCTTT
TRBJ2-3	.	once	TRBV18	CASSPPGCTDTQYF	TGTGCCAGCTCACCACCCGGCTGCACAGATACGCAGTATTTT
TRBJ2-1	.	.	TRBV6-5	CASSYGYYNEQFF	TGTGCCAGCAGTTATGGGTACTACAATGAGCAGTTCTTC
TRBJ2-5	TRBD2	.	TRBV12-3/TRBV12-4	CASSLVLAETQYF	TGTGCCAGCAGTTTAGTACTAGCGGAGACCCAGTACTTC
TRBJ2-2	.	.	TRBV11-2	CASSLDAGISGELFF	TGTGCCAGCAGCTTAGATGCGGGGATTTCCGGGGAGCTGTTTTTT